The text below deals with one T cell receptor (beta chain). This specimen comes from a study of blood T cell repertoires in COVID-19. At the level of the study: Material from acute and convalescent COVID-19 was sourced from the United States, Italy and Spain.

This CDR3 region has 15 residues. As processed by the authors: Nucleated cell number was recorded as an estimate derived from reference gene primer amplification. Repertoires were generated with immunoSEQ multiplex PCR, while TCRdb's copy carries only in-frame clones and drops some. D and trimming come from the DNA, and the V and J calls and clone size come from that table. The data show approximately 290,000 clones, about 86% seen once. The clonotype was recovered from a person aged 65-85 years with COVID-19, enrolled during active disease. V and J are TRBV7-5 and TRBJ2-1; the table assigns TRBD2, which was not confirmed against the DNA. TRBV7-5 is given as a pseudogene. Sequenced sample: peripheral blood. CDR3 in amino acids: CVRSFRVARSNEQFF. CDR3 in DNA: TGTGTCAGAAGCTTCCGGGTCGCACGTAGTAATGAGCAGTTCTTC.